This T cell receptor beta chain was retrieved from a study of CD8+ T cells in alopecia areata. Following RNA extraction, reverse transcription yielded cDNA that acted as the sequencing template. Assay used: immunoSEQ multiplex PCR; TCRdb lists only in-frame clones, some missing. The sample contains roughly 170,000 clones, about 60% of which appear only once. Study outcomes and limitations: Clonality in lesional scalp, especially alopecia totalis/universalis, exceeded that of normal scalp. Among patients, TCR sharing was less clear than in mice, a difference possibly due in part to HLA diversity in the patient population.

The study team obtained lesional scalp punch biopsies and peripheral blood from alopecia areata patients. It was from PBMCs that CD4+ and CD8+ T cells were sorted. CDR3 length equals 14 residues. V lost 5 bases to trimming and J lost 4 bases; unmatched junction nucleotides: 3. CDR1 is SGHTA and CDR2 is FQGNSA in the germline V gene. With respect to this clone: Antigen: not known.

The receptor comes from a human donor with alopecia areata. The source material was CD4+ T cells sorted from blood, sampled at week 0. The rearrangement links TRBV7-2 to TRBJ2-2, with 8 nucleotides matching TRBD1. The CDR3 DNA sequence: TGTGCCAGCAGCGCGGGACAGGCCACCGGGGAGCTGTTTTTT. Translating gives CASSAGQATGELFF.